This TCR beta chain is from a study of blood T cell repertoires in COVID-19 (dated by TCRdb to the early 2020s). Regarding the study in general: Samples covering the acute and convalescent phases of COVID-19 were provided by collaborators in the United States, Italy and Spain. Where available, HLA class I and class II types were taken from metadata supplied by the sample provider and were not determined by assay-based typing. Samples were obtained from the ongoing ImmuneRACE study (first 160 participants) and from over a thousand subjects provided by 6 global collaborators. The repertoires were released in a freely available public database intended as a resource for research on the immune response to SARS-CoV-2. Deeply sampled blood TCRbeta repertoires from subjects exposed to, actively infected with, or recovered from COVID-19 were included in the dataset. The prospective study material was composed of cDNA or gDNA derived from T cells, B-cell-depleted T cells, or PBMCs. Nearly every sample came with metadata listing a de-identified subject ID, COVID-19 status, age in years and sex.

The CDR3 holds 16 amino acids from the cysteine to the phenylalanine. Only the CDR3 portion is preserved as DNA: 48 bases, with reading frame beginning at the first base. Sequences MNHEY (CDR1) and SVGAGI (CDR2) are obtained from the germline V gene. Trimming takes 1 base off V and 0 bases off J; junction bases not matched to a gene: 4. Study-level results and caveats: Clinical and demographic metadata were provided uncurated, with the amount varying by source and participant.

Participants in the prospective study were aged 18 to 89 years, lived in some 24 United States geographic areas, and enrolled through a virtual design. To assign participants to cohorts, the prospective study relied on clinical history that participants themselves reported in a screening survey and a study questionnaire. A participant counted as exposed if, within 2 weeks of entering the study, that participant had been in contact with someone who had a PCR-confirmed or clinician-diagnosed COVID-19 case. Mobile phlebotomists in the prospective study collected whole blood, serum and a nasopharyngeal or oropharyngeal swab from every participant. Additional blood draws and questionnaires over a roughly two-month period could optionally be provided by prospective study participants. Before DNA extraction, blood samples from the prospective study were shipped at room temperature or frozen. Details on this clone: Its antigen is not yet known. Per-nucleotide qualities are absent, and no much larger clonotype sits a single base away.

TCRbeta CDR3 regions were amplified from genomic DNA by means of the immunoSEQ Assay, a bias-controlled multiplex PCR. The original methods were these. The number of nucleated cells in each sample was estimated from the amplification of reference gene primers within the assay. Sequence reads were collapsed and filtered to measure the absolute abundance of every unique TCRbeta CDR3 rearrangement. For each sample, productive Simpson clonality was calculated as the square root of Simpson's diversity index across productive rearrangements. Entries here come from immuneACCESS through TCRdb and include only in-frame sequences with V and J called. Some clones fail to appear in such tables; in the studies checked, an unresolved V gene covers under half of the shortfall, and the cause of the remainder is unknown. That table gives V, J and clone size, and the DNA gave D and trimming. The sample table shows a few hundred thousand clones, and nearly 90% are seen once. The ten top clones hold about 15% of the sample.

The receptor comes from a man in his thirties or forties who had been exposed to COVID-19. The chain is made from TRBV6-5 and TRBJ1-2, with 8 central nucleotides matching TRBD1. Material for sequencing was PBMCs or T cells enriched from blood (not recorded which). DNA sequence: TGTGCCAGCAGTTACTTCGGACAGGGTCCTAACTATGGCTACACCTTC. The translation is CASSYFGQGPNYGYTF.